Reported below is one T cell receptor (beta chain). Antigen unknown. The sample comes from a study of blood T cells in healthy people across ages. Study-wide points: Strong correlation was found linking TCR beta diversity to naive T cell percentage. The fall in TCR beta diversity per million T cells was roughly linear with age. Long-lived donors exceeded aged donors in naive CD4+ cells and diversity.

J lost 5 bases, V lost 8 bases, and 11 bases had no gene match. Looked up from germline, CDR1 is MDHEN and CDR2 is SYDVKM. This CDR3 contains 14 residues. Together with a sample-barcoded 5' primer, a J-beta primer mix was included in a second PCR lasting 7 to 11 cycles. TCRdb re-called the 5' RACE reads with MiXCR, one entry per CDR3 protein. The table shows about 640,000 distinct CDR3 sequences, with 58% occurring only once. The V and J genes are TRBV28 and TRBJ2-5; 7 bases agree with TRBD1. Sequencing was done on a sample of blood. The sequence was collected from a man between 60 and 75 years old in good health. The CDR3 reads CASRPRTGWETQYF. For the CDR3, the DNA is TGTGCCAGCCGCCCGAGGACAGGATGGGAGACCCAGTACTTC. The full variable domain, rest sourced from reference TRBV28 and TRBJ2-5, is DVKVTQSSRYLVKRTGEKVFLECVQDMDHENMFWYRQDPGLGLRLIYFSYDVKMKEKGDIPEGYSVSREKKERFSLILESASTNQTSMYLCASRPRTGWETQYFGPGTRLLVL.